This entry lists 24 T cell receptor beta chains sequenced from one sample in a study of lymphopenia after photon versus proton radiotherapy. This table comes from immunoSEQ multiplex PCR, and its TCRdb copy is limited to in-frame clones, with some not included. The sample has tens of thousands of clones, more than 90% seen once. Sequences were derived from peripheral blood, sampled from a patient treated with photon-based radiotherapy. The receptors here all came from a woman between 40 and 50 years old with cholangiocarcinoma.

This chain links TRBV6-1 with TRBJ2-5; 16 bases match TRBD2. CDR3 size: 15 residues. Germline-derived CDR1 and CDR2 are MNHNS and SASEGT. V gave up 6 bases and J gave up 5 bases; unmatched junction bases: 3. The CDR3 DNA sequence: TGTGCCAGCAGGGGGACTAGCGGGAGGGGGGAGACCCAGTACTTC. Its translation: CASRGTSGRGETQYF.

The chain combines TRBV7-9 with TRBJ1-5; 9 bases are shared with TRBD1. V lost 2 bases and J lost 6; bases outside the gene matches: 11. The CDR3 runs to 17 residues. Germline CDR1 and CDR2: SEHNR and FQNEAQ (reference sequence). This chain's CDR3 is CASSLSGTGNLGQPQHF. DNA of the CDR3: TGTGCCAGCAGCTTATCCGGGACAGGGAATTTAGGTCAGCCCCAGCATTTT.

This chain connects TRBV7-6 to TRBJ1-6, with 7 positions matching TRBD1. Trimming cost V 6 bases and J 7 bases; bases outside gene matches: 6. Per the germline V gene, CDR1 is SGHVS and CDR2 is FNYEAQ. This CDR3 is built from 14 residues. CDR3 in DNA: TGTGCCAGCAGTCAATCAGGGGGGAATTCACCCCTCCACTTT. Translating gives CASSQSGGNSPLHF.

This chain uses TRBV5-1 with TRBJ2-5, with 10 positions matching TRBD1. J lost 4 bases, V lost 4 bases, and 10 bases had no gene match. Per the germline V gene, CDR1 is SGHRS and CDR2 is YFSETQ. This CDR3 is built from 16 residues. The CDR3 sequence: CASSKEGTGAAETQYF. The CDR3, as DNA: TGCGCCAGCAGCAAGGAAGGGACAGGGGCGGCAGAGACCCAGTACTTC.

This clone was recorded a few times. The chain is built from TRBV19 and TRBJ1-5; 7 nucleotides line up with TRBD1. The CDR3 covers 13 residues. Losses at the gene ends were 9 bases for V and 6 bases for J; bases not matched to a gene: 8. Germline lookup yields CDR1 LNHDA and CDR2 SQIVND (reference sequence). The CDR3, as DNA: TGTGCCAGCGGGTGGGGGGACAGTCAGCCCCAGCATTTT. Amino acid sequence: CASGWGDSQPQHF.

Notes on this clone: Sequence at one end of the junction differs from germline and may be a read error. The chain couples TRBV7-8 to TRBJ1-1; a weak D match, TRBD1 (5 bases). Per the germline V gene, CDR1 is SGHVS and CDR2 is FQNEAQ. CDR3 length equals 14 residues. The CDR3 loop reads CASSLSVREGEDFF. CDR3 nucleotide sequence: TGTGCCAGCAGCTTATCGGTCAGGGAAGGGGAAGATTTCTTT.

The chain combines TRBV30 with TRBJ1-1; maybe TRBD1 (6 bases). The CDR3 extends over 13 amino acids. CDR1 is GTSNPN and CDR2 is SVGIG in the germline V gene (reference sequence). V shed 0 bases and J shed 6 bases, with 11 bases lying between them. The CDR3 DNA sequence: TGTGCCTGGAGTGTACAGGGAGTGGCTGAAGCTTTCTTT. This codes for CAWSVQGVAEAFF. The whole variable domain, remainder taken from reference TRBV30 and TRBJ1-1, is SQTIHQWPATLVQPVGSPLSLECTVEGTSNPNLYWYRQAAGRGLQLLFYSVGIGQISSEVPQNLSASRPQDRQFILSSKKLLLSDSGFYLCAWSVQGVAEAFFGQGTRLTVV.

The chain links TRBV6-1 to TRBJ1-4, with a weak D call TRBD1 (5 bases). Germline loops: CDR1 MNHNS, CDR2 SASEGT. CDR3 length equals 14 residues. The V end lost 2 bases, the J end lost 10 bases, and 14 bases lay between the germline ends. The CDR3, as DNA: TGTGCCAGCAGTGAAAAGGGCAGGGTGCGAAAACTGTTTTTT. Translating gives CASSEKGRVRKLFF.

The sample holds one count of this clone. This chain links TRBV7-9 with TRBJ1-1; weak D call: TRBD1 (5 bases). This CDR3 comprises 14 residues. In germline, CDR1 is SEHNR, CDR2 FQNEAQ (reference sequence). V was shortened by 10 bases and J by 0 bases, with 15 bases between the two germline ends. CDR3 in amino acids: CATRTGGMNTEAFF. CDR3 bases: TGTGCCACTCGGACCGGGGGGATGAACACTGAAGCTTTCTTT.

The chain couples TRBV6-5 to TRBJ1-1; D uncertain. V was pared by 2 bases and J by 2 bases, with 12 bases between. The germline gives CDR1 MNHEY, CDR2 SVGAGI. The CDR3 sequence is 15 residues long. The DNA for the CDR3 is TGTGCCAGCAGTTACAGTATCGGACCTAACACTGAAGCTTTCTTT. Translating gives CASSYSIGPNTEAFF.

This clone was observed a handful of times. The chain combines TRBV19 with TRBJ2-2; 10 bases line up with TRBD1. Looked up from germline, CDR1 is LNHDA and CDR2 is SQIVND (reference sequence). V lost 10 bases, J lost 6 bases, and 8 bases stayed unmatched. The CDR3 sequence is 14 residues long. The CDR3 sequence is CATSLDRGSGELFF. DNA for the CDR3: TGTGCCACCTCCTTGGACAGGGGGTCCGGGGAGCTGTTTTTT.

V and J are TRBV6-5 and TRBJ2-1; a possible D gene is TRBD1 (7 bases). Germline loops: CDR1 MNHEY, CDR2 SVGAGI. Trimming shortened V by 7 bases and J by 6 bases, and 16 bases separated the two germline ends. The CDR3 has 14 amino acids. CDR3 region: CASNPGGQLNEQFF. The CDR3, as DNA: TGTGCCAGCAATCCAGGGGGGCAACTCAATGAGCAGTTCTTC.

CDR3 region: CASNDRGFSYEQYF. DNA for the CDR3: TGTGCCAGCAACGACAGGGGTTTTTCCTACGAGCAGTACTTC. This chain connects TRBV6-5 to TRBJ2-5, with 8 bases lining up with TRBD1. The J call could be wrong; TRBJ2-7 is a better fit for the DNA end. Germline CDR1 reads MNHEY; CDR2 reads SVGAGI. This CDR3 region has 14 residues.

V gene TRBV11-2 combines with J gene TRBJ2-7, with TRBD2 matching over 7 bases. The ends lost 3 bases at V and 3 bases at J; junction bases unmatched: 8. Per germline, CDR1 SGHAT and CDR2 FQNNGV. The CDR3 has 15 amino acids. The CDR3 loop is CASSFSRGELYEQYF. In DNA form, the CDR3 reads TGTGCCAGCAGCTTCAGTCGGGGGGAGCTCTACGAGCAGTACTTC.

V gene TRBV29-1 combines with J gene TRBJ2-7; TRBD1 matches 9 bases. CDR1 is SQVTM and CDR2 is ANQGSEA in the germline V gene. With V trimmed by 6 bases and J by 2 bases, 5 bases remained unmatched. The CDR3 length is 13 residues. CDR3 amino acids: CSVWDRVPYEQYF. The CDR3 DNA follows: TGCAGCGTCTGGGACAGGGTACCCTACGAGCAGTACTTC.

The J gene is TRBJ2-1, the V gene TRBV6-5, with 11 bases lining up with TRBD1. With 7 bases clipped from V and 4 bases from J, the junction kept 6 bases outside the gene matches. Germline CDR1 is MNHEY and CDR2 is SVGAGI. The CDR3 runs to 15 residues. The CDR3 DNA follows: TGTGCCAGCACCGGACAGGGGGCGACATACAATGAGCAGTTCTTC. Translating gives CASTGQGATYNEQFF.

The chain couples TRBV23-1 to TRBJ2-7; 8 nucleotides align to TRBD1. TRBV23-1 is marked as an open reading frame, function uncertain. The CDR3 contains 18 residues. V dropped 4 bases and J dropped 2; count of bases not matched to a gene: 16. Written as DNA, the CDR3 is TGCGCCAGCAGTCCCTTCCGGGACAGGCCTTTCCTAACCTACGAGCAGTACTTC. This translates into CASSPFRDRPFLTYEQYF.

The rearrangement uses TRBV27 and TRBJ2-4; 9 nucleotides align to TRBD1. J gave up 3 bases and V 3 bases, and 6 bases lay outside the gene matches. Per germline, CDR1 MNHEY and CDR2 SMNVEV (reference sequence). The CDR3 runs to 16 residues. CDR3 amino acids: CASSFDRGSGKNIQYF. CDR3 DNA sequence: TGTGCCAGCAGTTTCGACAGGGGGTCAGGCAAAAACATTCAGTACTTC.

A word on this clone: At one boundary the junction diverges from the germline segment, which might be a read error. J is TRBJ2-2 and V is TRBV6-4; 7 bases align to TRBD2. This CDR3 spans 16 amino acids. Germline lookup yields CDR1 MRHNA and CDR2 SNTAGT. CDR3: CASSVEGLDNTGELFF. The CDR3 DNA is TGCGCCAGCAGTGTTGAAGGACTAGACAACACCGGGGAGCTGTTTTTT.

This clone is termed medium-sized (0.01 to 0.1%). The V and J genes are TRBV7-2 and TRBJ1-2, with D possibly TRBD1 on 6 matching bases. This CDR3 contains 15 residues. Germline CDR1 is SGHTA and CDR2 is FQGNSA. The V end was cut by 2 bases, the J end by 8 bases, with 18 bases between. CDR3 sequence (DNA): TGTGCCAGCAGCTTAAGAACAGGGCTCTCTGGAGGCTACACCTTC. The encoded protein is CASSLRTGLSGGYTF.

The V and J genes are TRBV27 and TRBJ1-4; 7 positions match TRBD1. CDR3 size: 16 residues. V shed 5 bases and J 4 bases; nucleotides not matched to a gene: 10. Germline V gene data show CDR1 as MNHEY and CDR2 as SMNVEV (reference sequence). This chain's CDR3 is CASSQGGGQINEKLFF. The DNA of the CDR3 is TGTGCCAGCAGTCAGGGGGGGGGACAGATTAATGAAAAACTGTTTTTT. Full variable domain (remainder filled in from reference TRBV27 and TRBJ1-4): EAQVTQNPRYLITVTGKKLTVTCSQNMNHEYMSWYRQDPGLGLRQIYYSMNVEVTDKGDVPEGYKVSRKEKRNFPLILESPSPNQTSLYFCASSQGGGQINEKLFFGSGTQLSVL.

The CDR3 DNA follows: TGCGCCAGCAGCCAGGGATCGTCTAATGAGCAGTTCTTC. It translates to CASSQGSSNEQFF. V and J are TRBV4-3 and TRBJ2-1; D gene uncertain. The CDR3 runs 13 residues. CDR1 and CDR2 from the germline V gene are LGHNA and YSLEER. Trimming shortened V by 3 bases and J by 7 bases, and 10 bases separated the two germline ends.

CDR3 nucleotide sequence: TGCGCCAGCAGCCAAGATGCGCGGGAGGGCCGTTTTGGGGGCTACAATGAGCAGTTCTTC. The encoded protein is CASSQDAREGRFGGYNEQFF. The chain has TRBV4-3 and TRBJ2-1; 9 nucleotides line up with TRBD2. There are 20 residues in the CDR3. J gave up 3 bases and V 0 bases, and 15 bases lay outside the gene matches. The V gene's germline CDR1 is LGHNA and CDR2 YSLEER.

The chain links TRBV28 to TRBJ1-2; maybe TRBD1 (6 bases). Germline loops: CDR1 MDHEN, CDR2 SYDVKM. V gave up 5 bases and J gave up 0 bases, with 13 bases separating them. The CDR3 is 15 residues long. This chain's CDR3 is CASSTWTAANYGYTF. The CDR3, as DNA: TGTGCCAGCAGTACATGGACAGCAGCTAACTATGGCTACACCTTC.